These T cell receptor beta chains were read from a single sample in a study of T cell repertoires in cytomegalovirus infection. No cognate antigen is known for these TCRs. TCRdb reprocessed the reads via MiXCR and lists one record per CDR3 protein. The table includes 700,000 to 950,000 distinct CDR3 sequences, 30% to 35% detected once. The sequencing here drew on cultured CD8+ T cells from PBMCs, taken from culture after CMV antigen stimulation. The receptors here all came from a human donor in good health (CMV status not recorded). Some clones in this sample may be carry-over from other donors' samples. Each CDR3 is given with its conserved first and last residue. D genes are given only for firm matches. The listing skips clone size in some rows; elsewhere it reads once, few, many or a size class.

TRBJ1-5,-,TRBV28,TRBD1,CTSSPEGTAQPQHF,TGTACCAGCAGTCCGGAGGGGACAGCTCAGCCCCAGCATTTT
TRBJ2-3,few,TRBV11-2,TRBD1,CASSLIGTGLDTQYF,TGTGCCAGCAGCTTAATTGGGACAGGGTTGGATACGCAGTATTTT
TRBJ2-7,-,TRBV14,TRBD2,CASSLRLAGPDYEQYF,TGTGCCAGCAGCCTCCGACTAGCGGGGCCCGACTACGAGCAGTACTTC
TRBJ2-1,-,TRBV7-9,-,CASNWEGGLSYNEQFF,TGTGCCAGCAACTGGGAGGGGGGCCTCTCCTACAATGAGCAGTTCTTC
TRBJ2-5,many,TRBV7-9,TRBD1,CASSLATGGETQYF,TGTGCCAGCAGCTTAGCGACAGGGGGTGAGACCCAGTACTTC
TRBJ1-2,many,TRBV7-3,TRBD1,CASSPNGGGTYGYTF,TGTGCCAGCAGCCCAAATGGAGGGGGCACCTATGGCTACACCTTC
TRBJ2-3,-,TRBV15,-,CATSRDRGGTTDTQYF,TGTGCCACCAGCAGAGATCGAGGGGGAACCACAGATACGCAGTATTTT
TRBJ2-3,few,TRBV27,TRBD2,CASSLVRAGGTDTQYF,TGTGCCAGCAGTTTAGTACGGGCGGGGGGGACAGATACGCAGTATTTT
TRBJ2-1,many,TRBV27,-,CASSPLSLRSYNEQFF,TGTGCCAGCAGTCCGTTGTCTCTCCGCTCCTACAATGAGCAGTTCTTC
TRBJ2-3,few,TRBV19,-,CASSIGVWETTDTQYF,TGTGCCAGTAGTATCGGGGTATGGGAAACGACAGATACGCAGTATTTT
TRBJ1-1,few,TRBV9,-,CASSVGGSFTEAFF,TGTGCCAGCAGCGTAGGGGGAAGTTTTACCGAAGCTTTCTTT
TRBJ2-2,many,TRBV7-2,-,CASSLRPTGELFF,TGTGCCAGCAGCTTAAGGCCCACCGGGGAGCTGTTTTTT
TRBJ2-1,few,TRBV6-6,-,CASSGRDRSYNEQFF,TGTGCCAGCAGTGGCCGGGACCGTTCCTACAATGAGCAGTTCTTC
TRBJ2-3,-,TRBV6-6,-,CASTHEISTDTQYF,TGTGCCAGCACCCACGAAATCTCCACAGATACGCAGTATTTT
TRBJ1-5,few,TRBV15,-,CATSRDLANNQPQHF,TGTGCCACCAGCAGAGATCTGGCAAACAATCAGCCCCAGCATTTT
TRBJ2-5,-,TRBV4-1,TRBD1,CASSQGRGHQETQYF,TGTGCCAGCAGCCAAGGCAGGGGGCACCAAGAGACCCAGTACTTC
TRBJ1-5,-,TRBV7-8,-,CASSPVNQPQHF,TGTGCCAGCAGCCCGGTAAATCAGCCCCAGCATTTT
TRBJ2-2,-,TRBV12-5,TRBD2,CASGLLAGGTGELFF,TGTGCTAGTGGTTTACTAGCGGGGGGAACCGGGGAGCTGTTTTTT
TRBJ1-2,-,TRBV24-1,-,CATSDFYGYTF,TGTGCCACCAGTGATTTCTATGGCTACACCTTC
TRBJ2-2,-,TRBV9,-,CASSVQKGANTGELFF,TGTGCCAGCAGCGTACAGAAGGGTGCGAACACCGGGGAGCTGTTTTTT
TRBJ1-4,many,TRBV28,-,CASSLRWDATNEKLFF,TGTGCCAGCAGTTTACGGTGGGATGCAACTAATGAAAAACTGTTTTTT
TRBJ2-1,-,TRBV4-1,TRBD2,CASSRGRGDEQFF,TGCGCCAGCAGCCGAGGGAGGGGAGATGAGCAGTTCTTC
TRBJ1-2,few,TRBV12-3/TRBV12-4,-,CASSLDPGNNYGYTF,TGTGCCAGCAGTTTAGATCCAGGGAATAACTATGGCTACACCTTC
TRBJ2-7,-,TRBV23-1,-,CASSQSPVWESTYEQYF,TGCGCCAGCAGTCAATCGCCGGTGTGGGAGTCGACCTACGAGCAGTACTTC
TRBJ1-2,-,TRBV27,-,CASRFGLNYGYTF,TGTGCCAGCAGATTTGGACTTAACTATGGCTACACCTTC
TRBJ2-1,-,TRBV12-3/TRBV12-4,-,CASSFHVEQFF,TGTGCCAGCAGTTTTCACGTTGAGCAGTTCTTC
TRBJ2-3,few,TRBV19,-,CASSGLGGTDTQYF,TGTGCCAGTAGTGGCCTGGGTGGCACAGATACGCAGTATTTT
TRBJ1-1,-,TRBV27,TRBD1,CASSTRTGEAFF,TGTGCCAGCAGTACCCGGACAGGGGAAGCTTTCTTT
TRBJ2-1,-,TRBV6-1,-,CASSEVATSYNEQFF,TGTGCCAGCAGTGAAGTGGCCACGTCCTACAATGAGCAGTTCTTC
TRBJ1-1,-,TRBV14,TRBD1,CASSQDPSYGTGTFDTEAFF,TGTGCCAGCAGCCAAGATCCCAGCTACGGGACAGGGACCTTCGACACTGAAGCTTTCTTT
TRBJ2-3,few,TRBV7-9,TRBD2,CASSISDPAGGQSTDTQYF,TGTGCCAGCAGCATAAGTGATCCAGCGGGGGGCCAAAGCACAGATACGCAGTATTTT
TRBJ2-2,-,TRBV15,-,CATSRDLVADSNTGELFF,TGTGCCACCAGCAGAGATTTAGTGGCAGACTCGAACACCGGGGAGCTGTTTTTT
TRBJ1-6,few,TRBV5-1,TRBD1,CASSGDRGHNSPLHF,TGCGCCAGCAGCGGGGACAGGGGTCATAATTCACCCCTCCACTTT
TRBJ1-4,few,TRBV7-9,-,CASSLAWPSPDEKLFF,TGTGCCAGCAGCTTAGCGTGGCCTAGCCCCGACGAAAAACTGTTTTTT
TRBJ2-1,-,TRBV6-8,-,CASSYSRHHEQFF,TGTGCCAGCAGTTACTCGAGACACCATGAGCAGTTCTTC
TRBJ2-1,-,TRBV6-5,-,CASVASYNEQFF,TGTGCCAGCGTGGCTTCCTACAATGAGCAGTTCTTC
TRBJ1-4,-,TRBV6-5,-,CASSYSGEPNEKLFF,TGTGCCAGCAGTTACTCGGGGGAACCTAATGAAAAACTGTTTTTT
TRBJ2-1,-,TRBV2,TRBD2,CATHHGMTQSGGDSYNEQFF,TGTGCCACTCACCACGGGATGACTCAAAGCGGGGGGGACTCCTACAATGAGCAGTTCTTC
TRBJ2-3,many,TRBV7-9,-,CASSLVSRILSRGYTDTQYF,TGTGCCAGCAGCTTAGTATCTCGGATTCTGAGCAGGGGATACACAGATACGCAGTATTTT
TRBJ2-4,-,TRBV2,-,CASSEQAAKQNIQYF,TGTGCCAGCAGTGAGCAGGCCGCGAAGCAAAACATTCAGTACTTC